The 30 T cell receptor beta chains below were found in one sample sequenced in a study of cytomegalovirus exposure and HLA in healthy donors. Researchers ran the PCR with 60 Vbeta and 13 Jbeta primers. TCRdb's table, derived via immunoSEQ multiplex PCR, lists solely in-frame clones and lacks some. The repertoire includes around 150,000 clones, around 75% of them detected once, and more than 3% sits in the top ten. The sequenced sample was PBMCs. The receptor source for this set is a male donor in good health and CMV-seronegative.

V gene TRBV15 combines with J gene TRBJ2-7, with 10 nucleotides matching TRBD2. The length of the CDR3 is 16 residues. Germline V gives CDR1 LNHNV, CDR2 YYDKDF (reference sequence). V lost 0 bases, J lost 7 bases, and 9 bases stayed unmatched. CDR3 region: CATSRDTVETSGEQYF. CDR3 sequence (DNA): TGTGCCACCAGCAGAGATACGGTTGAGACTAGCGGGGAGCAGTACTTC.

About this clone itself: One junction end does not reproduce the germline sequence, and a read error may be involved. V and J are TRBV5-1 and TRBJ2-5; 13 positions agree with TRBD2. The germline gives CDR1 SGHRS, CDR2 YFSETQ. This CDR3 spans 15 amino acids. DNA for the CDR3: TGCGCCAGCAGCTTGACTAGCGGGGGGGCAGAGACCCAGCACTTC. Translation: CASSLTSGGAETQHF.

This clone was seen a few times. The V and J genes are TRBV6-1 and TRBJ1-2; possible D gene TRBD1, 5 bases. The length of the CDR3 is 17 residues. Trimming removed 4 bases at V and 6 bases at J, with 24 bases between. Germline CDR1 is MNHNS and CDR2 is SASEGT. The CDR3 spells CASSGGDLGQGGHGYTF. The CDR3 nucleotides read TGTGCCAGCAGTGGAGGCGACCTGGGGCAGGGCGGACATGGCTACACCTTC.

The chain links TRBV7-3 to TRBJ2-2, with TRBD1 matching over 11 bases. V gave up 7 bases and J gave up 7 bases; unmatched junction bases: 5. The CDR3 has 14 residues. The germline CDR1 and CDR2 sequences are SGHTA and FQGTGA. CDR3 loop: CASNRGQGVGELFF. CDR3 DNA sequence: TGTGCCAGCAATCGGGGACAGGGGGTCGGGGAGCTGTTTTTT. Combining the CDR3 with reference TRBV7-3 and TRBJ2-2 gives the whole variable domain GAGVSQTPSNKVTEKGKYVELRCDPISGHTALYWYRQSLGQGPEFLIYFQGTGAADDSGLPNDRFFAVRPEGSVSTLKIQRTERGDSAVYLCASNRGQGVGELFFGEGSRLTVL.

This chain links TRBV6-6 with TRBJ1-4, with 9 bases identical to TRBD1. The CDR3 covers 16 residues. With 5 bases clipped from V and 6 bases from J, the junction kept 10 bases outside the gene matches. Germline CDR1 and CDR2: MNHNY and SVGAGI (reference sequence). The CDR3 region has the DNA TGTGCCAGCAGTCTACCCACCGGGACAGGGTATGAAAAACTGTTTTTT. This encodes CASSLPTGTGYEKLFF.

The chain links TRBV18 to TRBJ2-7; TRBD2 might be the D (6 bases). Trimming left V 2 bases short and J 2 bases short, with 10 bases between. This CDR3 has 14 residues. In germline, CDR1 is KGHSH, CDR2 LQKENI. Here the CDR3 reads CASSPSASAYEQYF. The CDR3 coding sequence is TGTGCCAGCTCACCATCGGCTAGCGCCTACGAGCAGTACTTC.

This clone was seen a few times. V gene TRBV28 combines with J gene TRBJ1-1; D is possibly TRBD1 (6 bases). Trimming took off 5 bases at V and 4 bases at J, with 14 bases between the two ends. This CDR3 spans 14 amino acids. Germline V gives CDR1 MDHEN, CDR2 SYDVKM. The CDR3 nucleotides read TGTGCCAGCAGTGCTACAGGGAAGAGCACTGAAGCTTTCTTT. Translated: CASSATGKSTEAFF.

This chain connects TRBV4-2 to TRBJ2-7; TRBD2 agrees at 8 bases. Germline CDR1 LGHNA, CDR2 YNFKEQ. This CDR3 has 16 amino acids. The ends lost 0 bases at V and 0 bases at J; junction bases unmatched: 4. The CDR3 DNA reads TGTGCCAGCAGCCAAGATAGCGGGGACACCTCCTACGAGCAGTACTTC. This gives the protein CASSQDSGDTSYEQYF.

This chain links TRBV6-5 with TRBJ2-3; possibly TRBD2 for D (6 bases). With 2 bases removed from V and 1 base from J, the gap between germline ends came to 10 bases. The CDR3 sequence is 15 residues long. Germline lookup yields CDR1 MNHEY and CDR2 SVGAGI. Here the CDR3 reads CASSYRSSGTDTQYF. The CDR3 DNA follows: TGTGCCAGCAGTTACAGGTCTAGCGGCACAGATACGCAGTATTTT.

This clone has only a few counts. The genes are TRBV28 and TRBJ1-1, with TRBD1 matching over 10 bases. The CDR3 contains 15 residues. J gave up 5 bases and V 6 bases, and 9 bases lay outside the gene matches. The germline V gene has CDR1 MDHEN and CDR2 SYDVKM. The CDR3 loop reads CASRAPGQGKTEAFF. CDR3 DNA: TGTGCCAGCAGGGCCCCGGGACAGGGGAAGACTGAAGCTTTCTTT.

The chain is built from TRBV7-2 and TRBJ1-5, with 8 nucleotides matching TRBD1. J gave up 2 bases and V 0 bases, and 6 bases lay outside the gene matches. The CDR3 consists of 17 residues. In germline, CDR1 is SGHTA, CDR2 FQGNSA. CDR3 sequence reads: CASSLARTGIGNQPQHF. The CDR3 nucleotides are TGTGCCAGCAGCTTAGCGCGGACAGGGATCGGCAATCAGCCCCAGCATTTT.

The chain carries TRBV13 and TRBJ2-3, with TRBD1 as a possible D gene (5 bases). The assigned J gene may be wrong: the sequence end matches TRBJ1-5 better. Germline V gene lookup returns CDR1 PRHDT and CDR2 FYEKMQ (reference sequence). The CDR3 is 16 amino acids. The CDR3 reads CASSLRAGRGTDTQHF. The CDR3 bases are TGTGCCAGCAGCCTTAGAGCGGGGAGGGGCACAGATACGCAGCATTTT.

The chain joins TRBV6-6 to TRBJ1-4; TRBD1 matches at 8 bases. This CDR3 is built from 15 residues. Germline V gene lookup returns CDR1 MNHNY and CDR2 SVGAGI (reference sequence). Germline trimming cut 6 bases from V and 2 bases from J; bases unmatched to any gene: 5. CDR3 in DNA: TGTGCCAGCAGACCGACAGGGGTGACTAATGAAAAACTGTTTTTT. It specifies CASRPTGVTNEKLFF.

The chain couples TRBV6-6 to TRBJ1-6, with 10 bases aligning to TRBD1. From germline, CDR1 is MNHNY and CDR2 SVGAGI (reference sequence). V was pared by 7 bases and J by 7 bases, with 7 bases of the junction left unmatched. This CDR3 is built from 15 residues. The DNA for the CDR3 is TGTGCCAGCAATACAGGACAGGGGGGAAATTCACCCCTCCACTTT. It yields the protein CASNTGQGGNSPLHF.

This rearrangement joins TRBV10-3 to TRBJ2-2, with 10 bases identical to TRBD1. CDR1 and CDR2 (germline): ENHRY, SYGVKD. The J segment lost 0 bases and the V segment lost 6 bases, leaving 7 bases of the junction unmatched. The CDR3 consists of 17 residues. The CDR3 here is CAIRPGTGDPNTGELFF. The DNA for the CDR3 is TGTGCCATCAGGCCCGGGACAGGGGACCCGAACACCGGGGAGCTGTTTTTT.

V gene TRBV19 combines with J gene TRBJ2-3; tentative D call: TRBD1 (6 bases). CDR3 length equals 18 residues. CDR1 LNHDA and CDR2 SQIVND come from the germline V gene (reference sequence). The V and J ends lost 3 bases and 1 base respectively, with 20 bases between them. CDR3 in DNA: TGTGCCAGTAGTATGATTGGCGGGCAGGGGTTACGCACAGATACGCAGTATTTT. Translated, it gives CASSMIGGQGLRTDTQYF.

The J gene is TRBJ2-2, the V gene TRBV19; D might be TRBD1 (6 bases). Germline V gives CDR1 LNHDA, CDR2 SQIVND (reference sequence). CDR3 size: 15 residues. With 6 bases removed from V and 2 bases from J, the gap between germline ends came to 13 bases. The CDR3 region has the DNA TGTGCCAGTAGACCCAGGGGCCAAAACACCGGGGAGCTGTTTTTT. It codes for CASRPRGQNTGELFF.

This clone was recorded a few times. V is TRBV7-2 and J is TRBJ2-1; TRBD1 is a possible D gene (5 bases). V gave up 2 bases and J gave up 8 bases, with 10 bases separating them. Germline V CDR1 and CDR2: SGHTA, FQGNSA. This CDR3 has 13 amino acids. CDR3 sequence (DNA): TGTGCCAGCAGCTTAACATGGGGCCATGAGCAGTTCTTC. Translation gives CASSLTWGHEQFF.

The rearrangement joins TRBV19 to TRBJ1-2; D call uncertain. The germline CDR1 and CDR2 sequences are LNHDA and SQIVND (reference sequence). The germline V and J ends were trimmed by 3 bases and 11 bases, with 10 bases remaining between them. This CDR3 is built from 11 residues. CDR3 bases: TGTGCCAGTAGTATGAGTAGAAGTTACACCTTC. Its translation is CASSMSRSYTF.

This chain connects TRBV4-3 to TRBJ1-4; D is undetermined. The ends were cut back, 1 base at V and 0 bases at J, with 6 bases in the middle. CDR3 size: 15 residues. Germline V gene sequence: CDR1 LGHNA, CDR2 YSLEER. CDR3 region: CASSQGQSTNEKLFF. Here the CDR3 DNA reads TGCGCCAGCAGCCAAGGGCAATCAACTAATGAAAAACTGTTTTTT.

J is TRBJ1-4 and V is TRBV5-1; D perhaps matches TRBD1 (6 bases). The ends were cut back, 3 bases at V and 4 bases at J, with 13 bases in the middle. The CDR3 is 15 residues long. Per the germline V gene, CDR1 is SGHRS and CDR2 is YFSETQ. The CDR3 spells CASSSTGQHNEKLFF. The CDR3, as DNA: TGCGCCAGCAGCTCAACGGGACAACATAATGAAAAACTGTTTTTT.

V usage is TRBV5-1 and J usage is TRBJ2-1; 8 bases are a match to TRBD2. The V gene's germline CDR1 is SGHRS and CDR2 YFSETQ. The CDR3 sequence is 13 residues long. The trim removed 4 bases at V and 9 bases at J, leaving 6 bases unmatched. The CDR3 loop is CASSPGTRLEQFF. The CDR3, as DNA: TGCGCCAGCAGCCCAGGGACTAGACTTGAGCAGTTCTTC. Supplemented by reference TRBV5-1 and TRBJ2-1, the full variable domain reads KAGVTQTPRYLIKTRGQQVTLSCSPISGHRSVSWYQQTPGQGLQFLFEYFSETQRNKGNFPGRFSGRQFSNSRSEMNVSTLELGDSALYLCASSPGTRLEQFFGPGTRLTVL.

The V and J genes are TRBV18 and TRBJ2-1, with D possibly being TRBD1 (6 bases). CDR1 and CDR2 from the germline V gene are KGHSH and LQKENI. The CDR3 contains 16 residues. Trimming pared 3 bases from V and 9 bases from J, leaving 21 bases between. CDR3 sequence: CASSPPAGTYQGEQFF. The CDR3 DNA reads as TGTGCCAGCTCACCGCCCGCCGGGACATACCAGGGTGAGCAGTTCTTC.

The chain couples TRBV13 to TRBJ2-3; 13 nucleotides line up with TRBD2. The CDR3 is 16 residues long. The V gene's germline CDR1 is PRHDT and CDR2 FYEKMQ (reference sequence). The V and J ends lost 4 bases and 1 base, in that order; junction bases with no gene match: 2. CDR3 amino acids: CASSSGLAGRTDTQYF. The CDR3 nucleotides are TGTGCCAGCAGCTCGGGACTAGCGGGGCGCACAGATACGCAGTATTTT.

This clone was seen a handful of times. V gene TRBV29-1 combines with J gene TRBJ1-1; a possible D gene is TRBD1 (6 bases). Germline V gene lookup returns CDR1 SQVTM and CDR2 ANQGSEA. Trimming took off 8 bases at V and 1 base at J, with 11 bases between the two ends. CDR3 length equals 12 residues. The CDR3, as DNA: TGCAGCTCGGGACACCGGAACACTGAAGCTTTCTTT. Its protein is CSSGHRNTEAFF.

The chain joins TRBV4-1 to TRBJ2-5, with 13 nucleotides matching TRBD2. Trimming removed 0 bases from V and 1 base from J; junction bases left unmatched: 8. Germline CDR1 and CDR2: MGHRA and YSYEKL. CDR3 length: 19 amino acids. The CDR3, as DNA: TGCGCCAGCAGCCAAGATTCAACTAGCGGGAGGGCGTTCCAAGAGACCCAGTACTTC. This translates into CASSQDSTSGRAFQETQYF.

The genes are TRBV28 and TRBJ1-1, with 10 positions matching TRBD1. Germline trimming cut 5 bases from V and 9 bases from J; bases unmatched to any gene: 6. Germline V CDR1 and CDR2: MDHEN, SYDVKM. This CDR3 is built from 13 residues. The chain's CDR3 is CASSAPGQGKAFF. DNA of the CDR3: TGTGCCAGCAGTGCCCCGGGACAGGGGAAAGCTTTCTTT.

The chain has TRBV15 and TRBJ2-3; no clear D. The CDR3 has 11 amino acids. Germline V gene sequence: CDR1 LNHNV, CDR2 YYDKDF (reference sequence). The CDR3 DNA reads TGTGAGAGGAGAAGCACAGATACGCAGTATTTT. The encoded protein is CERRSTDTQYF.

This clone came up a few times. This CDR3 reads CASSQDGSGAGQPQHF. The CDR3 coding sequence is TGCGCCAGCAGCCAAGATGGTTCAGGGGCAGGTCAGCCCCAGCATTTT. The chain links TRBV4-1 to TRBJ1-5, with D perhaps matching TRBD1 (6 bases). Trimming took 0 bases from V and 6 from J, leaving 15 bases between them. Per germline, CDR1 MGHRA and CDR2 YSYEKL. The CDR3 is 16 amino acids.

The rearrangement joins TRBV12-5 to TRBJ2-1; 7 bases are shared with TRBD2. V shed 3 bases and J 3 bases; nucleotides not matched to a gene: 8. CDR1 and CDR2 from the germline V gene are LGHNT and FRNRAP. This CDR3 region has 16 residues. This CDR3 reads CASGFDPGGYYNEQFF. For the CDR3, the DNA is TGTGCTAGTGGTTTTGACCCCGGGGGGTACTACAATGAGCAGTTCTTC.